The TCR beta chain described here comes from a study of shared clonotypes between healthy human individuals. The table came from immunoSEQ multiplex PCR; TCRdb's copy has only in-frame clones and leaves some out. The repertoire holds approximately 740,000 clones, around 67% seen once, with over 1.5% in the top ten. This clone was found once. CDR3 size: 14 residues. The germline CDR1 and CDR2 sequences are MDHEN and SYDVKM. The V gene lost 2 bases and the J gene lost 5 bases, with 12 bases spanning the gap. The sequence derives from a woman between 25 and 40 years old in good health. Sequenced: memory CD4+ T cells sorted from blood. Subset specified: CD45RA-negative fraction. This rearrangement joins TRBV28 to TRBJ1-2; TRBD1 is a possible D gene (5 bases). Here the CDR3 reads CASSLLQGAYGYTF. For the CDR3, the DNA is TGTGCCAGCAGTTTACTCCAGGGAGCGTATGGCTACACCTTC.